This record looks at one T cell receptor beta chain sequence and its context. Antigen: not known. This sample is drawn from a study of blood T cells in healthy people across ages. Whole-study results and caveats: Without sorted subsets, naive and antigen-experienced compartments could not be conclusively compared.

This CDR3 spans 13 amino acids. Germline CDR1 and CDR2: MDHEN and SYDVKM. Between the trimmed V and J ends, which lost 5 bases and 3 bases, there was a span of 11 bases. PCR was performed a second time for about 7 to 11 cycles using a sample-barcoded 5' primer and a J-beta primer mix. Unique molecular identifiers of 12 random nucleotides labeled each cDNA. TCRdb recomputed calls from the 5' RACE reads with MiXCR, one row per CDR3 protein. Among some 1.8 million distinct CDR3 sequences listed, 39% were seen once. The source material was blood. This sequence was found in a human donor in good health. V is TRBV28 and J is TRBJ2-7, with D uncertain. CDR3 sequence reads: CASSEPVGYEQYF. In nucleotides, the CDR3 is TGTGCCAGCAGTGAACCGGTGGGCTACGAGCAGTACTTC.